This T cell receptor beta chain emerged from a study of lymphopenia after photon versus proton radiotherapy. Concerning this clone: Its antigen is unknown.

Study outcomes and limitations: Oligoclonal CD8+ Temra expansion after nadir drove photon patients' diversity drop. Under photons, naive T cells and diversity fell while effector/memory populations rose. Only patients who died were analyzed for survival; proton advantage is unproven.

The CDR3 has 13 amino acids. Per germline, CDR1 SGHRS and CDR2 YFSETQ. Trimming cost V 0 bases and J 7 bases, with 8 bases left between them. Assay used: immunoSEQ multiplex PCR; TCRdb lists only in-frame clones, some missing. The sample carries around 63,000 clones, roughly 86% recorded once. This clonotype was sampled from a man aged 40-49 years with gastric cancer. The V call is TRBV5-1, the J call TRBJ1-5; no firm D call. Sample: peripheral blood, taken from a patient treated with photon-based radiotherapy. The CDR3 sequence is CASSLGAEQPQHF. In DNA form, the CDR3 reads TGCGCCAGCAGCTTGGGGGCAGAACAGCCCCAGCATTTT.